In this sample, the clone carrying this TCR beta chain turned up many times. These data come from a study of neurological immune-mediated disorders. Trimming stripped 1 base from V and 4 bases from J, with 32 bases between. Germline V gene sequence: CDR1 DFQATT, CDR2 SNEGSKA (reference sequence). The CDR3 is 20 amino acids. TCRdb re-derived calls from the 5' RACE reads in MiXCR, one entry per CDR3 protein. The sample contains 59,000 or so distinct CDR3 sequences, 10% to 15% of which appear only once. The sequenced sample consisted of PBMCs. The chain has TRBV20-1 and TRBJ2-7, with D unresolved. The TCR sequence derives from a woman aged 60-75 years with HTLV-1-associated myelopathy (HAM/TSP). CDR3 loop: CSARASRPRGKDSLLYEQYF. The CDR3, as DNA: TGCAGTGCTAGAGCGTCCCGTCCGAGAGGAAAGGATAGTCTTCTATACGAGCAGTACTTC.